The clone carrying this T cell receptor beta chain was counted at least ten times. Its target is unknown. The data originate from a study of human T cells and chemical hapten exposure. Whole-study findings and limits: No alteration of TCRs above 1 in 1000 frequency was seen with DPC sensitization.

TCRdb reanalysed the RACE reads using MiXCR and keeps one entry per CDR3 protein. Here the sample spans tens of thousands of distinct CDR3 sequences, roughly 10% being singletons. Time point in this sample: patch test 2, 6 weeks after DPC sensitization. Sample treatment: therapeutic diphenylcyclopropenone sensitization with weekly scalp DPC. The TCR sequence derives from a woman in her twenties or thirties with alopecia areata. Some clones in this sample may be carry-over from other donors' samples. The starting material was whole blood, obtained in connection with sensitization to the hapten diphenylcyclopropenone (DPC).

The CDR3 region is CASSPTGTYNSPLHF. CDR3 DNA: TGTGCCAGCAGCCCCACGGGCACCTATAATTCACCCCTCCACTTT. The chain combines TRBV14 with TRBJ1-6; D not certain. The CDR3 has 15 amino acids. V shed 4 bases and J shed 2 bases, with 9 bases lying between them. Germline V gene data show CDR1 as SGHDN and CDR2 as FVKESK.